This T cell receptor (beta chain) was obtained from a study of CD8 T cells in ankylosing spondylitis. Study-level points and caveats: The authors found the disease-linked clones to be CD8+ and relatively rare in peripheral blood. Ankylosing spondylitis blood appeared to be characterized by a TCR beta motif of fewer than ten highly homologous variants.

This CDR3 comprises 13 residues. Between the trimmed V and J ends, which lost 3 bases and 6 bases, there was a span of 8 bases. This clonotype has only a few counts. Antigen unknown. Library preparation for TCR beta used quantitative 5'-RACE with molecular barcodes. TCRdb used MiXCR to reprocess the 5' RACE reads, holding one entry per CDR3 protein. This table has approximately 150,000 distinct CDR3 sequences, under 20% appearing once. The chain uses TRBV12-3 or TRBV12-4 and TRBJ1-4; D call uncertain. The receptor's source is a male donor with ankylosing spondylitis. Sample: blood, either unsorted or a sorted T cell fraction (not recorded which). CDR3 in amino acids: CASSLFAHEKLFF. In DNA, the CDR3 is TGTGCCAGCAGTTTGTTTGCCCATGAAAAACTGTTTTTT.